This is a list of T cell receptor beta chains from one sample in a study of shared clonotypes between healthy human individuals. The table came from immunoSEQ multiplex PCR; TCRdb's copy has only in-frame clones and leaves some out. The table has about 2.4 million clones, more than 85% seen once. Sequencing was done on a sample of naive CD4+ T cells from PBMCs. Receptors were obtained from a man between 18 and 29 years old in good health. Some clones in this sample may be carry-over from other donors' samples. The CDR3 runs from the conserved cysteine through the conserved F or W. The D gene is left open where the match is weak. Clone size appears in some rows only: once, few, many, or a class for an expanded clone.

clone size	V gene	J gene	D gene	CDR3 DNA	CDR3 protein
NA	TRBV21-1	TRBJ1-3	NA	TGTGCCAGCAGCAAAGACCCCTCTGGGAGCTCTGGAAACACCATATATTTT	CASSKDPSGSSGNTIYF
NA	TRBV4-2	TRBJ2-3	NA	TGTGCCAGCAGCCGTAGACAGGACACAGATACGCAGTATTTT	CASSRRQDTDTQYF
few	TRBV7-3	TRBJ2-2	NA	TGTGCCAGCAGCAAGGAGGGGAACACCGGGGAGCTGTTTTTT	CASSKEGNTGELFF
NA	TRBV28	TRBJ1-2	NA	TGTGCCAGCGGAAGCACGGGACACTCGATCGGCGGCTACACCTTC	CASGSTGHSIGGYTF
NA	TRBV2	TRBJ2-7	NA	TGTGCCAGCAGTGATCAAACTGCATCCTACGAGCAGTACTTC	CASSDQTASYEQYF
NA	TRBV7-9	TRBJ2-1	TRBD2	TGTGCCAGCAGCCGAACGTGGCGGGAGAACAATGAGCAGTTCTTC	CASSRTWRENNEQFF
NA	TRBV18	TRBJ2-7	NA	TGTGCCAGCTCACCTGGGGGGCTGGGCTACGAGCAGTACTTC	CASSPGGLGYEQYF
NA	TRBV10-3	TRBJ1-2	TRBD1	TGTGCCGTCGGGACCGGACAGGGCTCTGGCTACACCTTC	CAVGTGQGSGYTF
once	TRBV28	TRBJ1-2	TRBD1	TGTGCCAGCAGTGTAACAGGGGGCGCCGGTCTTTTTCAAGGCTACACCTTC	CASSVTGGAGLFQGYTF
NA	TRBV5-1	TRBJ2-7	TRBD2	TGCGCCAGCAGCTTGATACTAGCGGGAGCCGGCGAGCAGTACTTC	CASSLILAGAGEQYF
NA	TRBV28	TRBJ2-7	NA	TGTGCCAGCAGTCCCGAAAGTTTCCGGCAGTACTTC	CASSPESFRQYF
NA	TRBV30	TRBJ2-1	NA	TGTGCCTGGACTGGGGTCCTGTTCGGTGAGCAGTTCTTC	CAWTGVLFGEQFF
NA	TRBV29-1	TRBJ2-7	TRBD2	TGCAGCGTTGGGGCCTGGGGTAGCGGGAGGGATAGCTACGAGCAGTACTTC	CSVGAWGSGRDSYEQYF
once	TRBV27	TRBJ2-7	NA	TGTGCCAGCAGCCGCCGGGAATATCGGCCCTTTTCTCACGGCCGGGTCGAGCAGTACTTC	CASSRREYRPFSHGRVEQYF
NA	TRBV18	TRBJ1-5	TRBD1	TGTGCCAGCTCACTAACCCCGGGACAGGGTATAGATCAGCCCCAGCATTTT	CASSLTPGQGIDQPQHF
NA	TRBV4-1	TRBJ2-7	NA	TGCGCCAGCAGCCAAGACCCTATCAGCACGGGGGAGTACTTC	CASSQDPISTGEYF
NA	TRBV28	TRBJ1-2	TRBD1	TGTGCCAGCAGTTTTTCGACAGGGGGCTACTATGGCTACACCTTC	CASSFSTGGYYGYTF
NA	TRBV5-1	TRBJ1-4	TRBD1	TGCGCCAGCAGCTTGGGGACAGGGGAAGAAAAACTGTTTTTT	CASSLGTGEEKLFF
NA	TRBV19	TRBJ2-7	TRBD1	TGTGCCAGTAGTATTGGGGGACAGGGGGGCTACGAGCAGTACTTC	CASSIGGQGGYEQYF
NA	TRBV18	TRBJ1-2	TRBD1	TGTGCCAGCTCACCAGCAAACAGGGGGATCCAGGAGGGCTACACCTTC	CASSPANRGIQEGYTF
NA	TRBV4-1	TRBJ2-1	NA	TGCGCCAGCAGCCAAGACAGGGGCCCCTACAATGAGCAGTTCTTC	CASSQDRGPYNEQFF
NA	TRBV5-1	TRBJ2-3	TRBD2	TGCGCCAGCAGCTTCCTAGCGGGAGCGTCGGGAGATACGCAGTATTTT	CASSFLAGASGDTQYF